One sample yielded the 21 T cell receptor beta chains listed below, sequenced in a study of control samples from healthy donors and cancer patients. TCRdb's copy holds only in-frame clones and misses some; the assay was immunoSEQ multiplex PCR. The sample shows about 110,000 clones, about 89% of them seen only once. Sequencing used blood. The receptors shown here come from a woman in her 50s in good health.

J is TRBJ2-7 and V is TRBV9; 12 bases line up with TRBD2. With 4 bases clipped from V and 3 bases from J, the junction kept 8 bases outside the gene matches. The CDR3 totals 16 residues. The germline gives CDR1 SGDLS, CDR2 YYNGEE. The CDR3 region is CASSPSTSGRNYEQYV. In nucleotides, the CDR3 is TGTGCCAGCAGCCCCTCGACTAGCGGGAGAAACTACGAGCAGTACGTC.

The gene calls are TRBV9 and TRBJ1-1, with a tentative D call TRBD1 (6 bases). V was pared by 3 bases and J by 1 base, with 13 bases between. The CDR3 contains 15 residues. Germline V lookup: CDR1 SGDLS, CDR2 YYNGEE. CDR3: CASSAAGVTNTEAFF. DNA for the CDR3: TGTGCCAGCAGCGCCGCAGGGGTAACGAACACTGAAGCTTTCTTT.

The chain recombines TRBV24-1 with TRBJ2-5; D might be TRBD2 (6 bases). The CDR3 sequence is 15 residues long. V was pared by 5 bases and J by 2 bases, with 14 bases between. Germline-derived CDR1 and CDR2 are KGHDR and SFDVKD. The CDR3 spells CATSGAGTEQETQYF. In DNA form, the CDR3 reads TGTGCCACCAGTGGGGCCGGGACTGAACAAGAGACCCAGTACTTC.

The chain links TRBV6-5 to TRBJ2-3; TRBD1 aligns across 7 bases. The CDR3 has 14 residues. After removal of 2 bases from V and 5 bases from J, the junction contained 4 bases not matched to a gene. The V gene's germline CDR1 is MNHEY and CDR2 SVGAGI. The CDR3 coding sequence is TGTGCCAGCAGTTACCGGGACAGAGTAGATACGCAGTATTTT. Protein product: CASSYRDRVDTQYF.

In its sample, this clone was seen once. V and J are TRBV30 and TRBJ2-1; D might be TRBD1 (5 bases). CDR1 is GTSNPN, CDR2 SVGIG, per germline (reference sequence). The CDR3 covers 13 residues. V was pared by 1 base and J by 10 bases, with 14 bases between. The CDR3 DNA sequence: TGTGCCTGGAGTGGATTTGGGAAGGGGGAGCAGTTCTTC. It encodes CAWSGFGKGEQFF.

This sequence joins TRBV21-1 and TRBJ1-1; the D call of TRBD1 is as the table states it, not checked on the DNA. TRBV21-1 is a recognized pseudogene. This CDR3 is 16 amino acids long. The CDR3 here is CASTKPWTGGDTEAFF. For the CDR3, the DNA is TGTGCCAGCACCAAACCTTGGACAGGAGGAGACACTGAAGCTTTCTTT.

V is TRBV10-3 and J is TRBJ2-2, with D unclear. The CDR3 runs to 14 residues. Germline V gene lookup returns CDR1 ENHRY and CDR2 SYGVKD. The V end lost 6 bases, the J end lost 5 bases, and 13 bases lay between the germline ends. The CDR3 loop reads CAIRGVVPTGELFF. As DNA, the CDR3 is TGTGCCATCAGGGGCGTAGTCCCGACCGGGGAGCTGTTTTTT.

The chain joins TRBV19 to TRBJ2-6; no reliable D call. Germline CDR1 LNHDA, CDR2 SQIVND (reference sequence). Trimming removed 6 bases from V and 1 base from J, with 10 bases in between. The CDR3 is 15 amino acids. The CDR3 protein is CASRTVKSGANVLTF. CDR3 coding DNA: TGTGCCAGTAGAACAGTCAAATCTGGGGCCAACGTCCTGACTTTC.

The chain recombines TRBV10-1 with TRBJ2-5; TRBD2 agrees at 9 bases. The V segment lost 3 bases and the J segment 5 bases; nucleotides outside the gene matches: 10. In germline, CDR1 is WNHNN, CDR2 SYGVQD (reference sequence). This CDR3 region has 16 residues. DNA of the CDR3: TGCGCCAGCAGTGAAAATAGCGGGGGCCTACAGGAGACCCAGTACTTC. This sequence encodes CASSENSGGLQETQYF.

This chain connects TRBV19 to TRBJ1-2; TRBD1 might be the D (6 bases). This CDR3 spans 14 amino acids. V dropped 10 bases and J dropped 0 bases, with 15 bases sitting between them. The germline V gene has CDR1 LNHDA and CDR2 SQIVND (reference sequence). The CDR3 bases are TGTGCCACCTCGGGGGCAGCAGCTAACTATGGCTACACCTTC. This codes for CATSGAAANYGYTF.

The chain uses TRBV3-1 (or the pseudogene TRBV3-2) and TRBJ2-3, with no clear D. Trimming removed 4 bases from V and 2 bases from J, with 4 bases in between. The CDR3 contains 12 residues. Looked up from germline, CDR1 is LGHDT and CDR2 is YNNKEL (reference sequence). CDR3 DNA sequence: TGTGCCAGCAGCCCTTACACAGATACGCAGTATTTT. Its translation: CASSPYTDTQYF.

The chain is built from TRBV24-1 and TRBJ1-4; D uncertain. Trimming shortened V by 1 base and J by 5 bases, and 1 base separated the two germline ends. The CDR3 extends over 12 amino acids. Looked up from germline, CDR1 is KGHDR and CDR2 is SFDVKD. The CDR3 nucleotides read TGTGCCACCAGTGATTTCAATGAAAAACTGTTTTTT. It specifies CATSDFNEKLFF.

The chain employs TRBV5-4 and TRBJ1-3; TRBD1 might be the D (5 bases). The length of the CDR3 is 14 residues. V shed 5 bases and J shed 5 bases, with 14 bases lying between them. Per germline, CDR1 SGHNT and CDR2 YYREEE (reference sequence). The CDR3 loop is CASSSDSDRNTIYF. CDR3 nucleotide sequence: TGTGCCAGCAGTTCTGACAGTGACAGAAACACCATATATTTT.

CDR3: CASSASAGGDTGELFF. The CDR3 region has the DNA TGTGCCAGCAGTGCTTCAGCGGGGGGCGACACCGGGGAGCTGTTTTTT. The rearrangement uses TRBV6-4 and TRBJ2-2, with TRBD2 matching 9 bases. Germline CDR1 and CDR2: MRHNA and SNTAGT. There are 16 residues in the CDR3. Germline trimming cut 4 bases from V and 3 bases from J; bases unmatched to any gene: 6.

CDR3 sequence (DNA): TGCAGCGTTGATGGGGGGACAGGCTATGGCTACACCTTC. Residues: CSVDGGTGYGYTF. The chain has TRBV29-1 and TRBJ1-2; 8 positions match TRBD1. Unmatched junction bases numbered 4, after V lost 3 bases and J lost 4 bases. This CDR3 has 13 residues. Germline CDR1 is SQVTM and CDR2 is ANQGSEA.

This clone has just a few counts. This chain joins TRBV3-1 (or the pseudogene TRBV3-2) and TRBJ2-2, with no clear D. The ends were cut back, 6 bases at V and 3 bases at J, with 8 bases in the middle. The CDR3 has 13 residues. From germline, CDR1 is LGHDT and CDR2 YNNKEL (reference sequence). The CDR3 coding sequence is TGTGCCAGCAGGCAGGTTTACACCGGGGAGCTGTTTTTT. This codes for CASRQVYTGELFF.

The rearrangement joins TRBV5-6 to TRBJ2-7; unclear D gene. The CDR3 runs 16 residues. Germline-derived CDR1 and CDR2 are SGHDT and YYEEEE. With 0 bases removed from V and 2 bases from J, the gap between germline ends came to 15 bases. The chain's CDR3 is CASSLVTTPRTYEQYF. The DNA for the CDR3 is TGTGCCAGCAGCTTGGTAACAACTCCGAGAACCTACGAGCAGTACTTC.

The gene calls are TRBV29-1 and TRBJ1-5; 7 positions agree with TRBD1. Per the germline V gene, CDR1 is SQVTM and CDR2 is ANQGSEA. This CDR3 contains 14 residues. Trimming took 1 base from V and 4 from J; bases not matched to a gene: 4. The CDR3 protein is CSVEGTGANQPQHF. As DNA, the CDR3 is TGCAGCGTTGAAGGGACAGGCGCTAATCAGCCCCAGCATTTT.

CDR3 nucleotides: TGTTCAACTCTGGCAGGGGGCCAAGAGACCCAGTACTTC. This translates into CSTLAGGQETQYF. The chain combines TRBV12-3 or TRBV12-4 with TRBJ2-5; the match to TRBD1 covers 7 bases. The CDR3 runs 13 residues.

The rearrangement joins TRBV19 to TRBJ2-4, with 8 positions matching TRBD2. The CDR3 has 14 amino acids. Trimming removed 8 bases from V and 5 bases from J; junction bases left unmatched: 8. Germline CDR1 LNHDA, CDR2 SQIVND (reference sequence). CDR3 DNA: TGTGCCAGTGGGGTAGCGGGGAACGAAAACATTCAGTACTTC. The encoded protein is CASGVAGNENIQYF.

The rearrangement links TRBV7-2 to TRBJ2-3; perhaps TRBD2 as D (6 bases). Between the trimmed V and J ends, which lost 8 bases and 2 bases, there was a span of 11 bases. Germline V gives CDR1 SGHTA, CDR2 FQGNSA. This CDR3 is 13 amino acids long. The CDR3: CASLGGNTDTQYF. The CDR3 bases are TGTGCCAGCCTTGGGGGGAACACAGATACGCAGTATTTT.